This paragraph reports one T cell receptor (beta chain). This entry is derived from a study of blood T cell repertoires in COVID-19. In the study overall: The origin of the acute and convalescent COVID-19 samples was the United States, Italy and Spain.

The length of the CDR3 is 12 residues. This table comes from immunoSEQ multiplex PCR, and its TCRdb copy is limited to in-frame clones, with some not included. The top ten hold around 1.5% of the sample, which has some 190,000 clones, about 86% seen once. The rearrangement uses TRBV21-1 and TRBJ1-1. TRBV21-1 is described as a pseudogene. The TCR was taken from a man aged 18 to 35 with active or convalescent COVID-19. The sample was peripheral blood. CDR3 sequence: CASNARWVVAFF. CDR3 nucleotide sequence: TGTGCCAGCAACGCGAGGTGGGTTGTGGCTTTCTTT.